Below are 26 T cell receptor beta chains sequenced from a single sample in a study of blood T cell repertoires in COVID-19. Data came from immunoSEQ multiplex PCR; TCRdb stores just in-frame clones and leaves some out. This table holds tens of thousands of clones, around 79% found once. The sample was peripheral blood. The source of these receptors is a man aged 65 to 79 with active or convalescent COVID-19.

This clone was detected once. The V gene is TRBV5-8, the J gene TRBJ1-1; possible D gene TRBD1, 6 bases. The V gene lost 0 bases and the J gene lost 1 base, with 13 bases spanning the gap. The germline V gene has CDR1 SGHTS and CDR2 YDEGEE. The CDR3 has 16 amino acids. CDR3 protein: CASSLAPGAPNTEAFF. CDR3 bases: TGTGCCAGCAGCTTGGCCCCAGGGGCCCCGAACACTGAAGCTTTCTTT. The full variable domain, in which reference TRBV5-8 and TRBJ1-1 provide the parts outside the CDR3, is EAGVTQSPTHLIKTRGQQATLRCSPISGHTSVYWYQQALGLGLQFLLWYDEGEERNRGNFPPRFSGRQFPNYSSELNVNALELEDSALYLCASSLAPGAPNTEAFFGQGTRLTVV.

Only a few counts were recorded for this clone. The chain is built from TRBV6-4 and TRBJ1-6; possibly TRBD1 for D (6 bases). CDR3 length: 13 residues. V lost 3 bases and J lost 9, with 9 bases in between. In germline, CDR1 is MRHNA, CDR2 SNTAGT. CDR3 DNA sequence: TGTGCCAGCAGTGAAGCCAGGGGTTCACCCCTCCACTTT. Protein sequence: CASSEARGSPLHF.

The J gene is TRBJ1-1, the V gene TRBV7-9, with D unclear. V was trimmed by 1 base and J by 0 bases, leaving 12 bases between them. Germline CDR1 reads SEHNR; CDR2 reads FQNEAQ (reference sequence). This CDR3 has 16 residues. CDR3 amino acids: CASSLDSTEVNTEAFF. CDR3 nucleotides: TGTGCCAGCAGCTTAGACAGTACAGAAGTGAACACTGAAGCTTTCTTT.

The genes are TRBV4-2 and TRBJ2-1, with D possibly being TRBD2 (5 bases). Trimming shortened V by 3 bases and J by 0 bases, and 9 bases separated the two germline ends. The length of the CDR3 is 15 residues. The germline V gene encodes CDR1 LGHNA and CDR2 YNFKEQ. CDR3 DNA: TGTGCCAGCAGCCATGACTACAGCTCCTACAATGAGCAGTTCTTC. It specifies CASSHDYSSYNEQFF.

The J gene is TRBJ1-2, the V gene TRBV30, with D tentatively TRBD1 (6 bases). V was cut by 2 bases and J by 5 bases, with 12 bases left in between. This CDR3 region has 13 residues. CDR1 is GTSNPN and CDR2 is SVGIG in the germline V gene (reference sequence). CDR3 nucleotides: TGTGCCTGGAGTCCGACAGGAATGTATGGCTACACCTTC. It translates to CAWSPTGMYGYTF.

This chain connects TRBV7-3 to TRBJ2-1; 9 nucleotides align to TRBD2. There are 15 residues in the CDR3. J gave up 4 bases and V 5 bases, and 6 bases lay outside the gene matches. The germline V gene has CDR1 SGHTA and CDR2 FQGTGA. The CDR3 here is CASSQTSGPYNEQFF. The CDR3, as DNA: TGTGCCAGCAGCCAAACTAGCGGGCCATACAATGAGCAGTTCTTC.

This clone appeared a few times. V is TRBV19 and J is TRBJ2-3; 11 nucleotides match TRBD1. The V gene end was trimmed by 10 bases and the J gene end by 6 bases; junction bases not matched to a gene: 12. Looked up from germline, CDR1 is LNHDA and CDR2 is SQIVND (reference sequence). The CDR3 has 15 amino acids. CDR3: CATEDRGLGRDTQYF. CDR3 bases: TGTGCCACCGAGGACAGGGGGCTTGGTCGGGATACGCAGTATTTT.

This chain links TRBV4-3 with TRBJ2-2, with D tentatively TRBD2 (5 bases). From germline, CDR1 is LGHNA and CDR2 YSLEER. V lost 1 base and J lost 8, with 8 bases in between. CDR3 length equals 13 residues. CDR3 region: CASSQGRQGELFF. In DNA form, the CDR3 reads TGCGCCAGCAGCCAAGGGAGGCAAGGGGAGCTGTTTTTT.

This clone was seen only a few times. This sequence joins TRBV3-1 (or the pseudogene TRBV3-2) and TRBJ1-1; D might be TRBD1 (6 bases). V lost 2 bases, J lost 2 bases, and 15 bases lay in between. Per the germline V gene, CDR1 is LGHDT and CDR2 is YNNKEL (reference sequence). The CDR3 length is 16 residues. CDR3 coding DNA: TGTGCCAGCAGCCAAAAACCAACAGGGTCCAACACTGAAGCTTTCTTT. Its protein product is CASSQKPTGSNTEAFF.

In its sample, this clone was seen once. This chain uses TRBV30 with TRBJ2-5; maybe TRBD2 (6 bases). V lost 2 bases to trimming and J lost 5 bases, with 12 bases between them. The CDR3 covers 13 residues. Germline V gene data show CDR1 as GTSNPN and CDR2 as SVGIG (reference sequence). The CDR3 region has the DNA TGTGCCTGGAGTCCAGGGAGGATTGAGACCCAGTACTTC. Translated: CAWSPGRIETQYF.

For the CDR3, the DNA is TGTGCCAGCAGCTTGGTCTCGGGGAGATTTGGCTACACCTTC. Its protein is CASSLVSGRFGYTF. The gene calls are TRBV5-6 and TRBJ1-2, with unresolved D. Germline V gene data show CDR1 as SGHDT and CDR2 as YYEEEE. Deletions cut 0 bases from V and 7 bases from J, with 13 bases between. The CDR3 runs to 14 residues.

The gene calls are TRBV13 and TRBJ1-1; D not certain. V lost 5 bases and J lost 0, with 16 bases in between. Looked up from germline, CDR1 is PRHDT and CDR2 is FYEKMQ (reference sequence). The CDR3 spans 16 residues. This CDR3 is CASSLRTAIMNTEAFF. The CDR3 DNA sequence: TGTGCCAGCAGCCTTAGAACAGCCATCATGAACACTGAAGCTTTCTTT.

The chain recombines TRBV29-1 with TRBJ2-1, with a tentative D call TRBD1 (5 bases). The V and J ends lost 1 base and 7 bases respectively, with 8 bases between them. This CDR3 region has 12 residues. Germline assignment: CDR1 SQVTM and CDR2 ANQGSEA. Here the CDR3 reads CSVEAAGNEQFF. The CDR3 DNA sequence: TGCAGCGTTGAAGCCGCAGGGAATGAGCAGTTCTTC.

This chain uses TRBV30 with TRBJ1-5; a weak D match, TRBD1 (6 bases). V dropped 0 bases and J dropped 7 bases, with 10 bases sitting between them. CDR3 length: 13 amino acids. The V gene's germline CDR1 is GTSNPN and CDR2 SVGIG (reference sequence). In DNA, the CDR3 is TGTGCCTGGAGTGTTAACAGGGACCAGCCCCAGCATTTT. Residues: CAWSVNRDQPQHF.

The V and J genes are TRBV29-1 and TRBJ1-4; 10 nucleotides align to TRBD1. V was clipped by 7 bases and J by 6 bases; unmatched bases: 8. Germline V gene lookup returns CDR1 SQVTM and CDR2 ANQGSEA. CDR3 length: 14 amino acids. The CDR3 sequence is CSGITGTGDEKLFF. In DNA, the CDR3 is TGCAGCGGCATCACCGGGACAGGGGATGAAAAACTGTTTTTT.

This clone was detected only once. The chain combines TRBV4-2 with TRBJ2-3; 9 nucleotides align to TRBD2. The V gene end was trimmed by 1 base and the J gene end by 6 bases; junction bases not matched to a gene: 8. Germline loops: CDR1 LGHNA, CDR2 YNFKEQ. The CDR3 is 16 residues long. Here the CDR3 reads CASSQVLASGADTQYF. The CDR3 DNA is TGTGCCAGCAGCCAAGTTCTGGCTAGCGGGGCGGATACGCAGTATTTT.

This rearrangement joins TRBV24-1 to TRBJ1-2, with 7 bases identical to TRBD1. In germline, CDR1 is KGHDR, CDR2 SFDVKD. The V and J ends lost 3 bases and 2 bases, in that order; junction bases with no gene match: 5. This CDR3 has 15 amino acids. The CDR3 loop reads CATSDPGGPNYGYTF. CDR3 in DNA: TGTGCCACCAGTGATCCAGGGGGGCCCAACTATGGCTACACCTTC.

This chain connects TRBV13 to TRBJ1-1; the D is unclear. V shed 5 bases and J shed 0 bases, with 16 bases lying between them. The CDR3 has 16 residues. Germline assignment: CDR1 PRHDT and CDR2 FYEKMQ (reference sequence). As DNA, the CDR3 is TGTGCCAGCAGCCGAAGGCCGGGAGCAATGAACACTGAAGCTTTCTTT. Translating gives CASSRRPGAMNTEAFF.

The gene calls are TRBV27 and TRBJ1-2, with TRBD1 as a possible D gene (5 bases). V was shortened by 4 bases and J by 0 bases, with 9 bases between the two germline ends. This CDR3 comprises 14 residues. Germline CDR1 MNHEY, CDR2 SMNVEV (reference sequence). The CDR3 DNA reads TGTGCCAGCAGTTCCTGGACATCTAACTATGGCTACACCTTC. This translates into CASSSWTSNYGYTF.

The chain combines TRBV27 with TRBJ2-7; weak D call: TRBD1 (6 bases). CDR1 and CDR2 from the germline V gene are MNHEY and SMNVEV (reference sequence). CDR3 length: 15 residues. Trimming stripped 0 bases from V and 2 bases from J, with 11 bases between. CDR3 in amino acids: CASSLSTGATYEQYF. The CDR3 bases are TGTGCCAGCAGTTTATCGACAGGAGCCACCTACGAGCAGTACTTC.

This rearrangement joins TRBV7-2 to TRBJ1-3; a weak D match, TRBD1 (6 bases). The ends were cut back, 2 bases at V and 1 base at J, with 21 bases in the middle. Germline values: CDR1 SGHTA, CDR2 FQGNSA. The CDR3 is made up of 19 amino acids. This CDR3 reads CASSLRAGAEVLSGNTIYF. DNA for the CDR3: TGTGCCAGCAGCTTAAGAGCAGGGGCTGAGGTCCTATCTGGAAACACCATATATTTT.

This chain links TRBV5-1 with TRBJ2-1; D might be TRBD2 (5 bases). With 2 bases removed from V and 4 bases from J, the gap between germline ends came to 13 bases. Germline V CDR1 and CDR2: SGHRS, YFSETQ. The CDR3 consists of 15 residues. Here the CDR3 reads CASSFEGLGYNEQFF. The CDR3 coding sequence is TGCGCCAGCAGCTTTGAGGGCCTGGGGTACAATGAGCAGTTCTTC.

The chain is built from TRBV5-1 and TRBJ1-5; D is perhaps TRBD1 (6 bases). Germline V gives CDR1 SGHRS, CDR2 YFSETQ. This CDR3 region has 15 residues. Trimming left V 4 bases short and J 6 bases short, with 17 bases between. The DNA of the CDR3 is TGCGCCAGCAGCCCAGCCGGGACATGGGGTCAGCCCCAGCATTTT. Translation: CASSPAGTWGQPQHF.

CDR3 sequence reads: CASSSGQGRGYGYTF. The DNA for the CDR3 is TGTGCCAGTAGTTCCGGACAGGGCCGGGGCTATGGCTACACCTTC. The rearrangement joins TRBV19 to TRBJ1-2, with TRBD1 identical over 8 bases. V lost 5 bases to trimming and J lost 4 bases; unmatched junction nucleotides: 9. Germline assignment: CDR1 LNHDA and CDR2 SQIVND (reference sequence). The CDR3 contains 15 residues.

The chain combines TRBV6-1 with TRBJ2-2; TRBD2 matches 12 bases. J lost 6 bases, V lost 4 bases, and 18 bases had no gene match. Germline-derived CDR1 and CDR2 are MNHNS and SASEGT. The CDR3 consists of 20 residues. The CDR3 spells CASSGRDRPYLAGGPGELFF. The CDR3 DNA sequence: TGTGCCAGCAGTGGCCGGGACAGGCCTTATCTAGCGGGAGGGCCCGGGGAGCTGTTTTTT.

The V gene is TRBV27, the J gene TRBJ2-7; the match to TRBD1 covers 9 bases. In germline, CDR1 is MNHEY, CDR2 SMNVEV (reference sequence). The length of the CDR3 is 18 residues. Germline trimming cut 0 bases from V and 6 bases from J; bases unmatched to any gene: 15. The CDR3, as DNA: TGTGCCAGCAGTTTATCGATAGGTGGTGGGACAGGGAGAGGCGAGCAGTACTTC. Translating gives CASSLSIGGGTGRGEQYF.